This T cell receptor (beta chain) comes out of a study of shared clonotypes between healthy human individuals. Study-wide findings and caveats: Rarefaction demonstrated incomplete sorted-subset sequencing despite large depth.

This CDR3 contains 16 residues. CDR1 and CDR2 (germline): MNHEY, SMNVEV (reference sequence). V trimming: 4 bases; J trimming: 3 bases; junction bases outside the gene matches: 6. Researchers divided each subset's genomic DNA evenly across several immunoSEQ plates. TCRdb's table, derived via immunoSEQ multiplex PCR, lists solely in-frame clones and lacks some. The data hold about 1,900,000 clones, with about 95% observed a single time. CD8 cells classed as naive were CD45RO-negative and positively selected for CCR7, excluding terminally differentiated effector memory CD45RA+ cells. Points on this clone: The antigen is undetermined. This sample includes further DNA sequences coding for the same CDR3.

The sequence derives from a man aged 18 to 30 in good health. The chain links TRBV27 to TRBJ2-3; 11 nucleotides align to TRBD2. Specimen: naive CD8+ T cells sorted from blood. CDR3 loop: CASSSLAGGGTDTQYF. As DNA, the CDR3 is TGTGCCAGCAGTTCCCTAGCGGGGGGCGGGACAGATACGCAGTATTTT.